Detailed here is one T cell receptor beta chain. The CDR3 contains 11 residues. V dropped 8 bases and J dropped 13; count of bases not matched to a gene: 8. Looked up from germline, CDR1 is MRHNA and CDR2 is SNTAGT. Some clones are missing from TCRdb's copy, which holds only in-frame ones; the method was immunoSEQ multiplex PCR. The table includes tens of thousands of clones, over 85% detected once. The record originates from a study of circulating and synovial CD4+ cells in juvenile arthritis. The sequencing sample was made of CD4+ T cells from blood. The chain combines TRBV6-4 with TRBJ2-5; 9 bases align to TRBD1. This receptor was obtained from a human donor with juvenile idiopathic arthritis. Here the CDR3 DNA reads TGTGCCAGCGGGGACAGGGCGGGCCGGTACTTC. Its translation: CASGDRAGRYF.